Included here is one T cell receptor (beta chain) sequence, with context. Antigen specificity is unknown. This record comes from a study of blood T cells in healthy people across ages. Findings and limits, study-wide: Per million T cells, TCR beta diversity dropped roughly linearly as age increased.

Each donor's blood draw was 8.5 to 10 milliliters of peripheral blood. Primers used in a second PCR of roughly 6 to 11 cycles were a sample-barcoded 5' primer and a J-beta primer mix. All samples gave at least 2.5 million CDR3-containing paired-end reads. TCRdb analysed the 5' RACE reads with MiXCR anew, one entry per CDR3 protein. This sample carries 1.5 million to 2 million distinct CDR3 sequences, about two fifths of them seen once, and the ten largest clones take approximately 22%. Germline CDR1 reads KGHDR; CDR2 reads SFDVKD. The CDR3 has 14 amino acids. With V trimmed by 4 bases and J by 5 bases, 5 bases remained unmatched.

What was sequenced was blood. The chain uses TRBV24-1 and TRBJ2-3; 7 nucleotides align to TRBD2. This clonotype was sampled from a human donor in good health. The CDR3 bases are TGTGCCACCAGTGACGGGGGAGGGGAAGATACGCAGTATTTT. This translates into CATSDGGGEDTQYF.